This note documents a single TCR beta chain sequence. Its antigen is currently unknown. This sample was taken from a study of OX40 agonist ivuxolimab in advanced cancers. Looked up from germline, CDR1 is SGHRS and CDR2 is YFSETQ. Deletions cut 1 base from V and 0 bases from J, with 11 bases between. The CDR3 extends over 15 amino acids. Broader study findings: In the 0.1-3.0 mg/kg groups, partial responders showed among the lowest expansion. In a subset of nonresponders, normalized T-cell clonal expansion was also low.

If patients had autoimmune disease history or systemic immunosuppression, they were excluded. The assay was immunoSEQ multiplex PCR, and TCRdb's table has in-frame clones only and misses some. Of about 59,000 clones in the sample, 75% to 90% were seen once. This specimen consisted of CD4+ or CD8+ T cells sorted from blood, obtained in a trial of the OX40 agonist ivuxolimab. The clonotype was recovered from an adult with an advanced solid tumor such as melanoma, head and neck, liver or kidney cancer. The chain recombines TRBV5-1 with TRBJ2-7; D might be TRBD2 (6 bases). The DNA for the CDR3 is TGCGCCAGCAGCTTGACGGGGGAGGCCTCCTACGAGCAGTACTTC. Residues: CASSLTGEASYEQYF.